The rows below give T cell receptor beta chains drawn from one sample of a study of cytomegalovirus exposure and HLA in healthy donors. The table came from immunoSEQ multiplex PCR; TCRdb's copy has only in-frame clones and leaves some out. The repertoire consists of over 100,000 clones, with roughly 83% occurring once and the leading ten covering 1.5% to 1.7%. The sample taken for sequencing was PBMCs. All receptors derive from a man between 35 and 55 years old in good health and CMV-seronegative. The CDR3 runs from the conserved cysteine through the conserved F or W. A D gene is named only where the DNA matches it firmly. Clone size is given for some rows only: seen once, a few or many times, or a class if the clone is expanded.

V gene: TRBV2; clone size: NA; D gene: TRBD2; J gene: TRBJ2-6; CDR3 protein: CASSGWGLSGANVLTF; CDR3 DNA: TGTGCCAGCAGTGGCTGGGGACTATCTGGGGCCAACGTCCTGACTTTC
V gene: TRBV7-3; clone size: once; D gene: TRBD1; J gene: TRBJ1-1; CDR3 protein: CASSLAPGQGNTEAFF; CDR3 DNA: TGTGCCAGCAGCCTAGCCCCGGGACAGGGAAACACTGAAGCTTTCTTT
V gene: TRBV28; clone size: NA; D gene: NA; J gene: TRBJ2-4; CDR3 protein: CASSRGGAKNIQYF; CDR3 DNA: TGTGCCAGCAGTCGAGGGGGAGCCAAAAACATTCAGTACTTC
V gene: TRBV7-8; clone size: NA; D gene: NA; J gene: TRBJ2-1; CDR3 protein: CASSRDSGPGNEQFF; CDR3 DNA: TGTGCCAGCAGCCGAGATAGCGGACCGGGGAATGAGCAGTTCTTC
V gene: TRBV7-2; clone size: NA; D gene: TRBD1; J gene: TRBJ2-4; CDR3 protein: CASSSGQGNIQYF; CDR3 DNA: TGTGCCAGCAGCTCCGGACAGGGAAACATTCAGTACTTC
V gene: TRBV5-4; clone size: NA; D gene: NA; J gene: TRBJ2-2; CDR3 protein: CASSLGTYTGELFF; CDR3 DNA: TGTGCCAGCAGCTTGGGGACTTACACCGGGGAGCTGTTTTTT
V gene: TRBV7-2; clone size: NA; D gene: TRBD2; J gene: TRBJ2-2; CDR3 protein: CASSLNGRATGELFF; CDR3 DNA: TGTGCCAGCAGCTTGAACGGGAGGGCCACCGGGGAGCTGTTTTTT
V gene: TRBV2; clone size: NA; D gene: TRBD1; J gene: TRBJ2-1; CDR3 protein: CANQDRLDEQFF; CDR3 DNA: TGTGCCAACCAGGACAGGTTGGATGAGCAGTTCTTC
V gene: TRBV4-3; clone size: few; D gene: TRBD2; J gene: TRBJ2-7; CDR3 protein: CASSPETSGLYEQYF; CDR3 DNA: TGCGCCAGCAGCCCAGAGACTAGCGGGCTCTACGAGCAGTACTTC
V gene: TRBV2; clone size: once; D gene: NA; J gene: TRBJ2-7; CDR3 protein: CASRADRSSSYEQYF; CDR3 DNA: TGTGCCAGCAGGGCCGACAGGAGTTCTTCCTACGAGCAGTACTTC
V gene: TRBV19; clone size: NA; D gene: NA; J gene: TRBJ2-7; CDR3 protein: CASSTGLGGEQYF; CDR3 DNA: TGTGCCAGTAGTACAGGCCTCGGAGGCGAGCAGTACTTC
V gene: TRBV4-3; clone size: NA; D gene: NA; J gene: TRBJ2-7; CDR3 protein: CASSQDLLPREQYF; CDR3 DNA: TGCGCCAGCAGCCAAGATCTACTTCCACGCGAGCAGTACTTC
V gene: TRBV7-9; clone size: NA; D gene: NA; J gene: TRBJ2-7; CDR3 protein: CASSLAGEQYF; CDR3 DNA: TGTGCCAGCAGCTTAGCCGGCGAGCAGTACTTC
V gene: TRBV27; clone size: NA; D gene: TRBD2; J gene: TRBJ2-7; CDR3 protein: CASSLRGGSSYEQYF; CDR3 DNA: TGTGCCAGCAGCCTACGGGGGGGGAGCTCCTACGAGCAGTACTTC
V gene: TRBV28; clone size: few; D gene: TRBD1; J gene: TRBJ1-5; CDR3 protein: CASSFGDRVSSNQPQHF; CDR3 DNA: TGTGCCAGCAGTTTTGGGGACAGGGTGTCTTCAAATCAGCCCCAGCATTTT
V gene: TRBV7-3; clone size: NA; D gene: NA; J gene: TRBJ2-5; CDR3 protein: CASSPQSGETQYF; CDR3 DNA: TGTGCCAGCAGCCCCCAGAGCGGAGAGACCCAGTACTTC
V gene: TRBV28; clone size: NA; D gene: TRBD1; J gene: TRBJ2-1; CDR3 protein: CASSLPGTAYNEQFF; CDR3 DNA: TGTGCCAGCAGTTTACCCGGGACAGCCTACAATGAGCAGTTCTTC
V gene: TRBV14; clone size: few; D gene: TRBD1; J gene: TRBJ2-4; CDR3 protein: CASSQVGQLAKNIQYF; CDR3 DNA: TGTGCCAGCAGCCAAGTGGGACAGCTAGCCAAAAACATTCAGTACTTC
V gene: TRBV20-1; clone size: once; D gene: NA; J gene: TRBJ1-2; CDR3 protein: CSASRGASYTF; CDR3 DNA: TGCAGTGCTAGTCGGGGGGCGAGCTACACCTTC
V gene: TRBV5-4; clone size: NA; D gene: NA; J gene: TRBJ2-7; CDR3 protein: CASSSDNLDEQYF; CDR3 DNA: TGTGCCAGCAGCTCGGACAACCTGGACGAGCAGTACTTC
V gene: TRBV27; clone size: NA; D gene: NA; J gene: TRBJ1-1; CDR3 protein: CASSLHSGTEAFF; CDR3 DNA: TGTGCCAGCAGTTTACACTCGGGGACTGAAGCTTTCTTT
V gene: TRBV4-2; clone size: NA; D gene: NA; J gene: TRBJ2-7; CDR3 protein: CASSQAYPGLYEQYF; CDR3 DNA: TGTGCCAGCAGCCAAGCGTATCCGGGTTTGTACGAGCAGTACTTC
V gene: TRBV5-1; clone size: many; D gene: NA; J gene: TRBJ1-2; CDR3 protein: CASSLDRGIEGYTF; CDR3 DNA: TGCGCCAGCAGCTTGGATCGGGGAATTGAAGGCTACACCTTC
V gene: TRBV2; clone size: NA; D gene: TRBD1; J gene: TRBJ2-3; CDR3 protein: CAISTGTGTTDTQYF; CDR3 DNA: TGTGCCATTTCGACCGGGACAGGGACCACAGATACGCAGTATTTT
V gene: TRBV15; clone size: NA; D gene: NA; J gene: TRBJ1-4; CDR3 protein: CATSRRGGNEKLFF; CDR3 DNA: TGTGCCACCAGCAGAAGGGGAGGGAATGAAAAACTGTTTTTT
V gene: TRBV7-2; clone size: NA; D gene: NA; J gene: TRBJ2-3; CDR3 protein: CASSLPRSDYHTDTQYF; CDR3 DNA: TGTGCCAGCAGCCTCCCCCGCAGTGACTACCACACAGATACGCAGTATTTT
V gene: TRBV7-3; clone size: few; D gene: NA; J gene: TRBJ2-1; CDR3 protein: CASSPSGGSDNEQFF; CDR3 DNA: TGTGCCAGCAGCCCCTCCGGAGGGTCAGACAATGAGCAGTTCTTC
V gene: TRBV27; clone size: NA; D gene: TRBD1; J gene: TRBJ1-5; CDR3 protein: CASSLRQGATQPQHF; CDR3 DNA: TGTGCCAGCAGTTTAAGACAGGGGGCGACCCAGCCCCAGCATTTT
V gene: TRBV6-1; clone size: NA; D gene: TRBD1; J gene: TRBJ1-4; CDR3 protein: CASTAGTGDEKLFF; CDR3 DNA: TGTGCCAGCACCGCCGGGACAGGGGATGAAAAACTGTTTTTT
V gene: TRBV27; clone size: NA; D gene: NA; J gene: TRBJ2-3; CDR3 protein: CASSPGERHTQYF; CDR3 DNA: TGTGCCAGCAGTCCGGGGGAACGACATACGCAGTATTTT
V gene: TRBV7-3; clone size: NA; D gene: NA; J gene: TRBJ2-1; CDR3 protein: CASGGGPAPYNEQFF; CDR3 DNA: TGTGCCAGCGGGGGGGGGCCCGCCCCATACAATGAGCAGTTCTTC
V gene: TRBV11-2; clone size: NA; D gene: TRBD2; J gene: TRBJ2-7; CDR3 protein: CASSAAGGFEQYF; CDR3 DNA: TGTGCCAGCAGCGCCGCGGGGGGGTTCGAGCAGTACTTC
V gene: TRBV5-1; clone size: NA; D gene: NA; J gene: TRBJ1-2; CDR3 protein: CASSLSGSPYGYTF; CDR3 DNA: TGCGCCAGCAGCTTGTCAGGAAGCCCCTATGGCTACACCTTC
V gene: TRBV6-5; clone size: NA; D gene: NA; J gene: TRBJ1-5; CDR3 protein: CASSYGKGVSNQPQHF; CDR3 DNA: TGTGCCAGCAGTTACGGGAAGGGGGTTAGCAATCAGCCCCAGCATTTT
V gene: TRBV7-2; clone size: NA; D gene: NA; J gene: TRBJ2-5; CDR3 protein: CASSQGTNRQETQYF; CDR3 DNA: TGTGCCAGCAGCCAGGGGACTAACCGCCAAGAGACCCAGTACTTC
V gene: TRBV7-3; clone size: once; D gene: NA; J gene: TRBJ2-3; CDR3 protein: CASSLLGSTDTQYF; CDR3 DNA: TGTGCCAGCAGCTTACTAGGGAGTACAGATACGCAGTATTTT
V gene: TRBV27; clone size: NA; D gene: NA; J gene: TRBJ2-5; CDR3 protein: CASSYLPGGETQYF; CDR3 DNA: TGTGCCAGCAGCTACCTGCCCGGGGGAGAGACCCAGTACTTC
V gene: TRBV2; clone size: NA; D gene: NA; J gene: TRBJ2-7; CDR3 protein: CASSGYEQYF; CDR3 DNA: TGTGCCAGCAGCGGTTACGAGCAGTACTTC
V gene: TRBV6-1; clone size: few; D gene: TRBD1; J gene: TRBJ1-2; CDR3 protein: CASSADRGVGGYTF; CDR3 DNA: TGTGCCAGCAGTGCGGACAGGGGCGTCGGAGGCTACACCTTC
V gene: TRBV7-3; clone size: NA; D gene: NA; J gene: TRBJ2-6; CDR3 protein: CASSFPGRTTFSGANVLTF; CDR3 DNA: TGTGCCAGCAGCTTCCCGGGGAGGACCACTTTCTCTGGGGCCAACGTCCTGACTTTC
V gene: TRBV19; clone size: NA; D gene: TRBD2; J gene: TRBJ2-7; CDR3 protein: CASRQSGAVAEQYF; CDR3 DNA: TGTGCCAGTAGACAGAGCGGGGCCGTTGCCGAGCAGTACTTC
V gene: TRBV18; clone size: NA; D gene: TRBD1; J gene: TRBJ2-7; CDR3 protein: CASSPTTGGTYEQYF; CDR3 DNA: TGTGCCAGCTCACCAACGACAGGGGGGACCTACGAGCAGTACTTC
V gene: TRBV13; clone size: NA; D gene: TRBD2; J gene: TRBJ2-1; CDR3 protein: CASSLEAGGHYNEQFF; CDR3 DNA: TGTGCCAGCAGCTTAGAGGCGGGGGGGCACTACAATGAGCAGTTCTTC
V gene: TRBV7-8; clone size: once; D gene: NA; J gene: TRBJ2-5; CDR3 protein: CASSSAREETQYF; CDR3 DNA: TGTGCCAGCAGCTCCGCTCGAGAAGAGACCCAGTACTTC
V gene: TRBV10-3; clone size: NA; D gene: TRBD2; J gene: TRBJ2-7; CDR3 protein: CAVDTSGRRYEQYF; CDR3 DNA: TGTGCCGTCGACACTAGCGGGAGAAGGTACGAGCAGTACTTC
V gene: TRBV27; clone size: NA; D gene: TRBD1; J gene: TRBJ2-7; CDR3 protein: CATSPGTGTYEQYF; CDR3 DNA: TGTGCCACCTCCCCCGGGACAGGGACCTACGAGCAGTACTTC